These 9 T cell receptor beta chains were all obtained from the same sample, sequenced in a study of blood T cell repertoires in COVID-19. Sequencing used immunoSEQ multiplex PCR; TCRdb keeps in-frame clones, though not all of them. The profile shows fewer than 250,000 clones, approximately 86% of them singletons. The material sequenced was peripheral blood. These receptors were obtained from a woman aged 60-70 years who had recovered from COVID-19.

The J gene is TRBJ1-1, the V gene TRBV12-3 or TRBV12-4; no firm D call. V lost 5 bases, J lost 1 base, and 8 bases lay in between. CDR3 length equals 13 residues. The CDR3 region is CASSTRENTEAFF. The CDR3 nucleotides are TGTGCCAGCAGTACCCGCGAGAACACTGAAGCTTTCTTT.

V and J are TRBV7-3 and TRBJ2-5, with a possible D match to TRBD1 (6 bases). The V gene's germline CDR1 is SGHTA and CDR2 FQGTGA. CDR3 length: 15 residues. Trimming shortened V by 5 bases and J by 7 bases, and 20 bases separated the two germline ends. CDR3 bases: TGTGCCAGCAGCCCCACAGGGCCGCCGGGTTCGACCCAGTACTTC. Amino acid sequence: CASSPTGPPGSTQYF.

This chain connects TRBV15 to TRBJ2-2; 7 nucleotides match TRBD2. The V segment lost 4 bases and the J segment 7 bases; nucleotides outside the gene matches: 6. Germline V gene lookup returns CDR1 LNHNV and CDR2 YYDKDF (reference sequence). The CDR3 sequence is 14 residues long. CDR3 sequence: CATSIGGGNGELFF. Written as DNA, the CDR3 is TGTGCCACCAGCATTGGGGGAGGGAACGGGGAGCTGTTTTTT.

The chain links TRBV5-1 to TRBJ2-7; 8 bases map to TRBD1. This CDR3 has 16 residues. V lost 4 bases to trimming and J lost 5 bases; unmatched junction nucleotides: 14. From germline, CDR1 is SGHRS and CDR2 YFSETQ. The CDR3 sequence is CASSVVMGTGFNEQYF. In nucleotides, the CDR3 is TGCGCCAGCAGCGTAGTTATGGGGACAGGTTTCAACGAGCAGTACTTC.

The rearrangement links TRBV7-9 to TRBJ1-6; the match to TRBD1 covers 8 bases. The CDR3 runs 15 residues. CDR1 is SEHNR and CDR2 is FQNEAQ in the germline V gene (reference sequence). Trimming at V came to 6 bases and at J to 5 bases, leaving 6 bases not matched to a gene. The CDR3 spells CASRKTGADNSPLHF. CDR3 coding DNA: TGTGCCAGCAGAAAGACAGGGGCGGATAATTCACCCCTCCACTTT.

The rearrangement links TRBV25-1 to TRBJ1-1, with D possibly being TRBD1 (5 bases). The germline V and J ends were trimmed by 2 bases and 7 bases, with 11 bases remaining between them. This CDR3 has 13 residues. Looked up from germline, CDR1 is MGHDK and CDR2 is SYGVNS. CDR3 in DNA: TGTGCCAGCAGTGAAAGAGCCGGGGGTGAAGCTTTCTTT. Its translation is CASSERAGGEAFF.

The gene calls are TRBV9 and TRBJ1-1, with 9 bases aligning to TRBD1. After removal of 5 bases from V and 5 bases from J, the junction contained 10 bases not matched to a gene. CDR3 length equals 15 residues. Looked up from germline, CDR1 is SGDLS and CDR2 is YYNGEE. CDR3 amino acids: CASSAMGQGLTEAFF. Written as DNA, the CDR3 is TGTGCCAGCAGTGCTATGGGACAGGGTTTGACTGAAGCTTTCTTT. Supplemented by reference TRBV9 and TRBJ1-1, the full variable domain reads DSGVTQTPKHLITATGQRVTLRCSPRSGDLSVYWYQQSLDQGLQFLIQYYNGEERAKGNILERFSAQQFPDLHSELNLSSLELGDSALYFCASSAMGQGLTEAFFGQGTRLTVV.

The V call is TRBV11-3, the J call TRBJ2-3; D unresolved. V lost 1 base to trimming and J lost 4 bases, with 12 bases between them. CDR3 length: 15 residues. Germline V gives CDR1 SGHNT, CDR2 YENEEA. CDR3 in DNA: TGTGCCAGCAGCTTAGGAGTGAAGTCCCCAGATACGCAGTATTTT. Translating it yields CASSLGVKSPDTQYF.

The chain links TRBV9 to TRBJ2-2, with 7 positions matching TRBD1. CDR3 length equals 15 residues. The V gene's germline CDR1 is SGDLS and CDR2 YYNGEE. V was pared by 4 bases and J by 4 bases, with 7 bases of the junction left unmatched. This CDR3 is CASSTDRRGTGELFF. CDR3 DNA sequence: TGTGCCAGCAGCACGGACAGGCGAGGCACCGGGGAGCTGTTTTTT.